Here is one TCR beta chain with its context. The target antigen is unknown. The data belong to a study of cytomegalovirus exposure and HLA in healthy donors. The study, taken as a whole, reports: There was a cluster of highly shared sequence variants that was likely a sequencing artifact.

V was pared by 5 bases and J by 6 bases, with 4 bases of the junction left unmatched. The CDR3 consists of 13 residues. Per germline, CDR1 MDHEN and CDR2 SYDVKM. Vbeta (60) and Jbeta (13) primers were used in the PCR. Per the original data handling: Roughly 10 million shared chains were among the roughly 80 million unique TCR beta chains that a later analysis counted. Clones were sequenced by immunoSEQ multiplex PCR, and TCRdb holds only the in-frame ones, with some missing. The DNA was the basis for D and trimming; V, J and clone size are from that table. Of approximately 220,000 clones detected, 65% to 80% appear once; the ten largest clones hold 15%.

This chain uses TRBV28 with TRBJ1-2; 9 nucleotides line up with TRBD1. The sequencing sample was made of PBMCs. This TCR was recovered from a man aged 35 to 55 in good health and CMV-seronegative. The CDR3 nucleotides read TGTGCCAGCAGTAGCCGGGACAGGGATGGCTACACCTTC. Translated, it gives CASSSRDRDGYTF.